The 5 T cell receptor beta chains below were found in one sample sequenced in a study of T cell responses to AZD1222 COVID-19 vaccine. Sequencing was performed with immunoSEQ multiplex PCR; in TCRdb, only in-frame clones are kept and a portion is missing. The sample shows some 150,000 clones, 90% of them seen only once. The sequencing here drew on peripheral blood, taken 28 days after the second AZD1222 dose. The receptors originated from an adult who received the AZD1222 COVID-19 vaccine.

CDR3 in DNA: TGTGCCAGCAGCTTCAAGACAAACACTGAAGCTTTCTTT. Its protein is CASSFKTNTEAFF. J is TRBJ1-1 and V is TRBV7-9, with D unclear. The ends were cut back, 3 bases at V and 2 bases at J, with 7 bases in the middle. The CDR3 length is 13 residues. Looked up from germline, CDR1 is SEHNR and CDR2 is FQNEAQ (reference sequence).

The V and J genes are TRBV2 and TRBJ1-6, with no clear D. V shed 4 bases and J shed 9 bases, with 13 bases lying between them. The germline CDR1 and CDR2 sequences are SNHLY and FYNNEI. This CDR3 has 14 residues. CDR3 sequence reads: CASSGTRPSSPLHF. The DNA for the CDR3 is TGTGCCAGCAGTGGGACCCGCCCTAGTTCACCCCTCCACTTT.

The chain carries TRBV10-2 and TRBJ2-1; 15 nucleotides line up with TRBD2. V was clipped by 9 bases and J by 8 bases; unmatched bases: 8. The CDR3 length is 15 residues. The germline gives CDR1 WSHSY, CDR2 SAAADI. The CDR3, as DNA: TGCGCCAGTTCCCCCGGGACTAGCGGGAGGTATGAGCAGTTCTTC. Translating gives CASSPGTSGRYEQFF.

V is TRBV7-9 and J is TRBJ1-1, with 7 bases identical to TRBD1. V trimming: 5 bases; J trimming: 4 bases; junction bases outside the gene matches: 1. The germline gives CDR1 SEHNR, CDR2 FQNEAQ (reference sequence). The CDR3 spans 12 residues. CDR3 nucleotide sequence: TGTGCCAGCAGCCCAGGGGGCACTGAAGCTTTCTTT. It codes for CASSPGGTEAFF.

The genes are TRBV2 and TRBJ1-5, with 7 bases matching TRBD1. J was trimmed by 4 bases and V by 2 bases; bases with no gene match: 5. Germline CDR1 reads SNHLY; CDR2 reads FYNNEI. The CDR3 has 15 residues. The CDR3 here is CASSERGTVNQPQHF. CDR3 sequence (DNA): TGTGCCAGCAGTGAACGGGGGACAGTGAATCAGCCCCAGCATTTT.